This T cell receptor beta chain was identified during a study of cytomegalovirus exposure and HLA in healthy donors. The primer mix had 60 Vbeta and 13 Jbeta primers. Profiling relied on immunoSEQ multiplex PCR, and the TCRdb table lists in-frame clones only, not all of them. The sample records roughly 190,000 clones, around 82% being singletons. Looked up from germline, CDR1 is SGHTS and CDR2 is YDEGEE. The CDR3 is made up of 15 amino acids. Trimming took 1 base from V and 2 from J; bases not matched to a gene: 3. The sample was PBMCs. The receptor was isolated from a man in his late teens or twenties in good health and CMV-seronegative. The chain joins TRBV5-8 to TRBJ2-7; 10 nucleotides align to TRBD2. This CDR3 reads CASSLTSGAAYEQYF. The CDR3 nucleotides read TGTGCCAGCAGCTTGACTAGCGGGGCCGCCTACGAGCAGTACTTC.